This T cell receptor beta chain was obtained from a study of vaccination effects on CD4 cells after COVID-19. Study-wide background: Post-vaccine sample collection fell at a median of 72 days after the second dose.

Between the trimmed V and J ends, which lost 9 bases and 0 bases, there was a span of 12 bases. The CDR3 extends over 14 amino acids. Per the germline V gene, CDR1 is LNHDA and CDR2 is SQIVND (reference sequence). Clones were sequenced by immunoSEQ multiplex PCR, and TCRdb holds only the in-frame ones, with some missing. This table has about 81,000 clones, over 70% appearing once. As for this clone: The antigen is unknown.

Using viral peptide pools, the ViraFEST assay grew out antigen-specific CD4+ T cells prior to sequencing. Researchers isolated CD4+ T cells once about 11 days of culture had elapsed. Each participant received a vaccine that was either BNT162b2 or mRNA-1273, given as two doses. Sequences were derived from CD4+ T cells from PBMCs cultured with HCoV-OC43 spike peptides, sampled after COVID-19 vaccination. Described subset: HCoV-OC43 spike overlapping peptide pool stimulation. This clonotype originated in a human donor who received a COVID-19 vaccine. V and J are TRBV19 and TRBJ1-3; no definite D call. CDR3 DNA sequence: TGTGCCAGCCGTAGCTGGACCTCTGGAAACACCATATATTTT. It is translated as CASRSWTSGNTIYF.